Each of the 20 T cell receptor beta chains below was sequenced from the same sample in a study of cytomegalovirus exposure and HLA in healthy donors. Amplification used 60 Vbeta primers and 13 Jbeta primers. Sequencing was performed with immunoSEQ multiplex PCR; in TCRdb, only in-frame clones are kept and a portion is missing. The sample holds about 67,000 clones, around 67% seen once. The sequencing input was PBMCs. The receptors were sampled from a woman aged 25-40 years in good health and CMV-seronegative.

The chain has TRBV6-1 and TRBJ2-7, with D perhaps matching TRBD2 (5 bases). Germline V gives CDR1 MNHNS, CDR2 SASEGT. The CDR3 runs 14 residues. Deletions cut 4 bases from V and 0 bases from J, with 10 bases between. The CDR3 DNA follows: TGTGCCAGCAGTGTTGAGGGCGGCTCCTACGAGCAGTACTTC. It yields the protein CASSVEGGSYEQYF.

The chain combines TRBV6-6 with TRBJ1-4; 10 positions match TRBD1. Germline lookup yields CDR1 MNHNY and CDR2 SVGAGI (reference sequence). This CDR3 spans 16 amino acids. The V gene end was trimmed by 5 bases and the J gene end by 3 bases; junction bases not matched to a gene: 6. The CDR3 DNA reads as TGTGCCAGCAGTCGACAGGGGGCGGGAGCTAATGAAAAACTGTTTTTT. Translated, it gives CASSRQGAGANEKLFF.

This clone turned up a few times. DNA of the CDR3: TGTGCCAGCAGCGGCGGGGGCAGCACAGATACGCAGTATTTT. This translates into CASSGGGSTDTQYF. The chain uses TRBV7-2 and TRBJ2-3; possible D gene TRBD2, 7 bases. V was pared by 5 bases and J by 0 bases, with 9 bases between. The CDR3 is 14 residues long. The germline CDR1 and CDR2 sequences are SGHTA and FQGNSA.

This clone was seen more than once but under ten times. V is TRBV5-5 and J is TRBJ1-1, with D hard to call. The germline V and J ends were trimmed by 3 bases and 2 bases, with 5 bases remaining between them. The CDR3 has 12 amino acids. Germline V lookup: CDR1 SGHKS, CDR2 YYEKEE (reference sequence). CDR3 coding DNA: TGTGCCAGCAGCTCTATAAACACTGAAGCTTTCTTT. Its protein product is CASSSINTEAFF.

The V gene is TRBV5-6, the J gene TRBJ1-1; D unresolved. V was shortened by 1 base and J by 1 base, with 8 bases between the two germline ends. Germline V CDR1 and CDR2: SGHDT, YYEEEE. This CDR3 has 14 residues. CDR3 protein: CASSLSVTNTEAFF. As DNA, the CDR3 is TGTGCCAGCAGCTTGAGCGTTACGAACACTGAAGCTTTCTTT.

The chain combines TRBV2 with TRBJ1-2, with D possibly TRBD1 on 6 matching bases. The CDR3 runs to 13 residues. Germline CDR1 reads SNHLY; CDR2 reads FYNNEI. V was pared by 5 bases and J by 6 bases, with 13 bases between. The CDR3 DNA reads as TGTGCCAGCAGTCCCCAGGGGAATAATGGCTACACCTTC. Its translation is CASSPQGNNGYTF.

In its sample, this clone was seen a few times. This chain joins TRBV6-1 and TRBJ1-5; 9 bases agree with TRBD1. The trim removed 7 bases at V and 1 base at J, leaving 5 bases unmatched. The CDR3 consists of 15 residues. Germline loops: CDR1 MNHNS, CDR2 SASEGT. CDR3 DNA sequence: TGTGCCAGCACCCAAGGACAGGGGAGCAATCAGCCCCAGCATTTT. Translation: CASTQGQGSNQPQHF.

This clone has more than one count but fewer than ten. V usage is TRBV6-5 and J usage is TRBJ1-1; 9 positions match TRBD1. The V gene end was trimmed by 6 bases and the J gene end by 3 bases; junction bases not matched to a gene: 8. The length of the CDR3 is 15 residues. Germline-derived CDR1 and CDR2 are MNHEY and SVGAGI. DNA for the CDR3: TGTGCCAGCAGGCCTGGACAGGGGAGGGACACTGAAGCTTTCTTT. Translated: CASRPGQGRDTEAFF.

The gene calls are TRBV6-5 and TRBJ1-2, with 7 bases identical to TRBD1. Germline assignment: CDR1 MNHEY and CDR2 SVGAGI. The CDR3 loop spans 15 amino acids. J was trimmed by 7 bases and V by 4 bases; bases with no gene match: 12. The CDR3 sequence is CASSSTGLAAGGYTF. CDR3 bases: TGTGCCAGCAGTTCGACAGGGCTCGCTGCGGGTGGCTACACCTTC.

The chain employs TRBV6-1 and TRBJ2-7; D may be TRBD2 (5 bases). This CDR3 is built from 15 residues. Trimming removed 6 bases at V and 0 bases at J, with 15 bases between. In germline, CDR1 is MNHNS, CDR2 SASEGT. This CDR3 is CASSRGSRASYEQYF. Here the CDR3 DNA reads TGTGCCAGCAGCCGAGGGAGCCGAGCCTCCTACGAGCAGTACTTC.

This clone was observed a few times. The chain employs TRBV9 and TRBJ2-3; 10 positions agree with TRBD2. J lost 3 bases, V lost 4 bases, and 11 bases had no gene match. The CDR3 contains 17 residues. The germline CDR1 and CDR2 sequences are SGDLS and YYNGEE. The CDR3 here is CASSPLSPSGGTDTQYF. The CDR3 DNA reads TGTGCCAGCAGCCCCCTCTCCCCTAGCGGGGGAACAGATACGCAGTATTTT.

In regard to this clone: At one boundary the junction diverges from the germline segment, which might be a read error. The chain carries TRBV5-1 and TRBJ1-1; possible D gene TRBD1, 5 bases. The CDR3 is 13 amino acids. Germline loops: CDR1 SGHRS, CDR2 YFSETQ. Here the CDR3 reads CASRLATETEAFF. CDR3 DNA: TGTGCCAGCAGGCTCGCGACAGAAACTGAAGCTTTCTTT.

J is TRBJ2-1 and V is TRBV4-1, with 8 bases lining up with TRBD2. The germline V gene has CDR1 MGHRA and CDR2 YSYEKL. V was clipped by 1 base and J by 9 bases; unmatched bases: 8. The CDR3 totals 15 residues. The CDR3 sequence: CASSQAGGAVGEQFF. CDR3 DNA sequence: TGCGCCAGCAGCCAAGCCGGGGGGGCGGTCGGTGAGCAGTTCTTC.

This clone appeared a single time. J is TRBJ2-1 and V is TRBV2; TRBD1 matches 9 bases. The CDR3 totals 15 residues. CDR1 is SNHLY and CDR2 is FYNNEI in the germline V gene. V was clipped by 5 bases and J by 8 bases; unmatched bases: 10. The CDR3 is CASSPLRDREYEQFF. The CDR3 coding sequence is TGTGCCAGCAGTCCTCTCCGGGACAGGGAGTATGAGCAGTTCTTC.

This clone turned up a few times. This chain joins TRBV19 and TRBJ1-5; a possible D gene is TRBD1 (5 bases). Trimming left V 7 bases short and J 2 bases short, with 21 bases between. This CDR3 is 17 amino acids long. Germline CDR1 LNHDA, CDR2 SQIVND (reference sequence). CDR3 in DNA: TGTGCCAGTAAGGCCCCCCCGGGGGGGGAGGGCAATCAGCCCCAGCATTTT. It codes for CASKAPPGGEGNQPQHF.

The chain uses TRBV28 and TRBJ1-2, with 10 bases aligning to TRBD1. The CDR3 extends over 13 amino acids. CDR1 and CDR2 from the germline V gene are MDHEN and SYDVKM. V lost 11 bases, J lost 4 bases, and 7 bases stayed unmatched. CDR3 loop: CAARTGGFYGYTF. The CDR3 DNA follows: TGTGCCGCCAGGACAGGGGGGTTCTATGGCTACACCTTC.

In this sample, this clone turned up a few times. This rearrangement joins TRBV5-6 to TRBJ1-1; 7 bases are a match to TRBD1. The V and J ends lost 0 bases and 5 bases, in that order; junction bases with no gene match: 7. Germline lookup yields CDR1 SGHDT and CDR2 YYEEEE. The CDR3 has 15 residues. CDR3 protein: CASSLVVGGGTEAFF. CDR3 in DNA: TGTGCCAGCAGCTTGGTAGTAGGGGGCGGGACTGAAGCTTTCTTT.

The V call is TRBV4-3, the J call TRBJ1-6; the D is unclear. The CDR3 contains 14 residues. From germline, CDR1 is LGHNA and CDR2 YSLEER. Trimming left V 0 bases short and J 10 bases short, with 10 bases between. CDR3 DNA: TGCGCCAGCAGCCAAGACCGGACGGGGTCACCCCTCCACTTT. Its protein is CASSQDRTGSPLHF.

The chain links TRBV6-5 to TRBJ1-2; weak D call: TRBD1 (5 bases). This CDR3 spans 15 amino acids. V lost 6 bases, J lost 2 bases, and 16 bases lay in between. Germline CDR1 is MNHEY and CDR2 is SVGAGI. The CDR3 spells CASSYLGGGNYGYTF. Written as DNA, the CDR3 is TGTGCCAGCAGCTACCTCGGGGGAGGCAACTATGGCTACACCTTC.

The CDR3 reads CASSLAFTGLYEQYF. CDR3 bases: TGTGCCAGCAGCTTAGCTTTTACAGGGCTCTACGAGCAGTACTTC. The chain has TRBV7-2 and TRBJ2-7; TRBD1 might be the D (6 bases). CDR1 is SGHTA, CDR2 FQGNSA, per germline. V shed 0 bases and J shed 3 bases, with 12 bases lying between them. The CDR3 loop spans 15 amino acids.